This T cell receptor beta chain comes out of a study of beta chain features in type 1 diabetes. Findings of the study overall: More deletions and fewer insertions at VDJ junctions were found in patients with type 1 diabetes. TCRB CDR3s from Type 1 diabetes patients were moderately but significantly shorter in all four CD4+ subsets.

This clone was seen a handful of times. The antigen remains undetermined. This CDR3 has 15 amino acids. Germline V gene data show CDR1 as MNHNS and CDR2 as SASEGT. V lost 1 base and J lost 7, with 14 bases in between. The investigators reverse transcribed all of the isolated RNA, so they sequenced expressed TCRB transcripts. Libraries were prepared by immunoSEQ multiplex PCR; TCRdb keeps only in-frame clonotypes and omits some of them. This sample has 680,000 or so clones, with over 10% found just once. This sequence was found in a man younger than 30 with type 1 diabetes. Sequencing was carried out using naive CD4+ T cells from blood. The rearrangement uses TRBV6-1 and TRBJ1-5; D perhaps matches TRBD1 (6 bases). The CDR3 spells CASSEVLTGGQPQHF. CDR3 nucleotides: TGTGCCAGCAGTGAAGTCCTCACTGGGGGCCAGCCCCAGCATTTT.